This is a list of T cell receptor beta chains from one sample in a study of human T cells and chemical hapten exposure. TCRdb passed the RACE reads through MiXCR, listing each CDR3 protein once. The table lists 35,000 to 50,000 distinct CDR3 sequences, more than 8.5% of them singletons. Sequencing was performed on whole blood, taken in connection with sensitization to the hapten diphenylcyclopropenone (DPC). These receptor sequences come from a woman aged 40 to 50 with alopecia areata. Some clones in this sample may be carry-over from other donors' samples. Each CDR3 is given with its conserved first and last residue.

>TRBV6-6
CASSSRSYEQYF
>TRBV20-1
CSAGRRDYGYTF
>TRBV20-1
CSARNRDRGGYEQYF
>TRBV12-3/TRBV12-4
CASRNTRREGSNQPQHF
>TRBV10-3
CAISEEGGEQYF
>TRBV7-6
CASSLGVAGWSDTQYF
>TRBV7-2
CASSLVSWDRGLEQYF
>TRBV6-1
CASRPRRDEQFF
>TRBV18
CASSSGPDTEAFF
>TRBV7-9
CASSPPGNGGNQPQHF
>TRBV6-1
CASSEATGGLNSPLHF
>TRBV3-1
CASSQAGSGEKLFF
>TRBV11-3
CASSTRDRTHYGYTF
>TRBV9
CASSVAEGVEAFF